This TCR beta chain was identified in a study of molecular identifiers for immune sequencing clone quantification. TCRdb independently ran MiXCR on the PCR reads; one entry per CDR3 protein. The sample records more than 450,000 distinct CDR3 sequences, less than 30% being singletons. Per the germline V gene, CDR1 is SNHLY and CDR2 is FYNNEI. Trimming left V 0 bases short and J 3 bases short, with 12 bases between. The CDR3 covers 16 residues. This clonotype came up many times. This receptor was identified in a human donor in good health. Some libraries in this study had Jurkat cell RNA spiked in. The chain has TRBV2 and TRBJ1-5; D gene unclear. The sample consisted of naive CD8+ T cells from blood, with Jurkat cell RNA spiked in. As to subset: FACS-sorted CD8+CD4-CCR7+CD45RA+ naive T cells. CDR3 sequence reads: CASSEALGLANQPQHF. The CDR3 region has the DNA TGTGCCAGCAGTGAAGCGCTGGGGTTGGCCAATCAGCCCCAGCATTTT.